The T cell receptor beta chain under discussion was sequenced for a study of blood T cell repertoires in COVID-19. Between the trimmed V and J ends, which lost 4 bases and 0 bases, there was a span of 19 bases. Germline CDR1 is LGHDT and CDR2 is YNNKEL (reference sequence). This CDR3 is built from 18 residues. Using immunoSEQ multiplex PCR, the repertoire was profiled, and TCRdb retains in-frame clones only, with some absent. Among 220,000 or so clones listed, about 86% were seen once. This clone was recorded once. The rearrangement uses TRBV3-1 (or the pseudogene TRBV3-2) and TRBJ1-3; D perhaps matches TRBD1 (6 bases). The origin of this receptor is a woman aged 45-65 years with COVID-19, enrolled during active disease. Sequenced input: peripheral blood. The CDR3 region has the DNA TGTGCCAGCAGCCGCGGACAGAAAGGACCCCACTCTGGAAACACCATATATTTT. Translating gives CASSRGQKGPHSGNTIYF.